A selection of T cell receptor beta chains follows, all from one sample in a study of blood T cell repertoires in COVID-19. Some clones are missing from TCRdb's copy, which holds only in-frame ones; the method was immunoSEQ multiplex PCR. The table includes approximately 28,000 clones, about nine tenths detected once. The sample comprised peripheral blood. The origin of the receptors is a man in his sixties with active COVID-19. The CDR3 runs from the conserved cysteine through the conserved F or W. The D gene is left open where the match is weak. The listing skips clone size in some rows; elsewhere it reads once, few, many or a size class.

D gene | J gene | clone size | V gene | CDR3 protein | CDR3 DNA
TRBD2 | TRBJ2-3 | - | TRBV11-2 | CASSSRLANTDTQYF | TGTGCCAGCTCCTCGCGACTAGCGAACACAGATACGCAGTATTTT
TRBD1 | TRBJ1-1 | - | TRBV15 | CATSRGTGGMNTEAFF | TGTGCCACCAGCAGAGGGACAGGTGGAATGAACACTGAAGCTTTCTTT
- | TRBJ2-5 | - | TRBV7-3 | CASSLNPGQETQYF | TGTGCCAGCAGCTTAAACCCCGGTCAAGAGACCCAGTACTTC
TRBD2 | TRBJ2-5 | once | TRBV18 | CASSILGAGAKGETQYF | TGTGCCAGCTCCATCCTCGGAGCGGGGGCGAAGGGAGAGACCCAGTACTTC
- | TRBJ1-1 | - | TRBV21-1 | CASSSREASNTEAFF | TGTGCCAGCAGCTCCCGGGAGGCCTCTAACACTGAAGCTTTCTTT
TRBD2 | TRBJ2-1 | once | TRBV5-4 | CASSRGTSYNEQFF | TGTGCCAGCAGCCGCGGGACTAGCTACAATGAGCAGTTCTTC
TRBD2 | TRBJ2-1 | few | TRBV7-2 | CASSFAAGVEQFF | TGTGCCAGCAGCTTCGCCGCGGGGGTTGAGCAGTTCTTC
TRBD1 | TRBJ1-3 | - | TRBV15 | CATGQGAGNTIYF | TGTGCCACCGGACAGGGTGCTGGAAACACCATATATTTT
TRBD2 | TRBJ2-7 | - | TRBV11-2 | CASSAYLAGPYEQYF | TGTGCCAGCAGCGCCTACTTAGCGGGGCCCTACGAGCAGTACTTC
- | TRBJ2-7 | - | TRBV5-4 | CASSGAGQGLYEQYF | TGTGCCAGCAGCGGGGCAGGGCAGGGGTTGTACGAGCAGTACTTC
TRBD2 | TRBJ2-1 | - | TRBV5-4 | CASSSHPGGGNEQFF | TGTGCCAGCAGCTCGCACCCGGGGGGAGGAAATGAGCAGTTCTTC
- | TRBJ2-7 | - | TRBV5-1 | CASSLGIAPNSYEQYF | TGCGCCAGCAGCTTGGGCATAGCGCCGAACTCCTACGAGCAGTACTTC
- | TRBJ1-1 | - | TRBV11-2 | CASSLGYSTEAFF | TGTGCCAGCAGCTTAGGGTATAGCACTGAAGCTTTCTTT
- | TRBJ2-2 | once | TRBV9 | CASQQGPTGELFF | TGTGCCAGTCAACAGGGACCCACCGGGGAGCTGTTTTTT
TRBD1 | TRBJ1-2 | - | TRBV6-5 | CASSPPGGGLGYTF | TGTGCCAGCAGTCCACCAGGGGGCGGGTTAGGCTACACCTTC
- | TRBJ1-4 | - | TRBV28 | CASSSRQRLNEKLFF | TGTGCCAGCAGTTCCCGACAGAGGTTGAATGAAAAACTGTTTTTT
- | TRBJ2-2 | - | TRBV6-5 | CASQKLGSGELFF | TGTGCCAGCCAAAAACTTGGGAGCGGGGAGCTGTTTTTT
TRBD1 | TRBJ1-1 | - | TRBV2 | CACRDRVGGGTEAFF | TGTGCCTGCCGGGACAGGGTGGGAGGAGGTACTGAAGCTTTCTTT
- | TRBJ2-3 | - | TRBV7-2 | CASSLGGNPDTQYF | TGTGCCAGCAGCTTAGGGGGCAACCCAGATACGCAGTATTTT
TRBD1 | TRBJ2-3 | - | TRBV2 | CASRKDRGLPDTQYF | TGTGCCAGCAGAAAGGACAGGGGGCTCCCAGATACGCAGTATTTT
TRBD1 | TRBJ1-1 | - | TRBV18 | CASSPRQGAWTEAFF | TGTGCCAGCTCACCACGACAGGGGGCTTGGACTGAAGCTTTCTTT
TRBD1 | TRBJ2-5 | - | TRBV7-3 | CASSPHRTGTGETQYF | TGTGCCAGCAGCCCCCATAGGACAGGGACGGGAGAGACCCAGTACTTC
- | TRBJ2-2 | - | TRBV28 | CASSLQGGTGELFF | TGTGCCAGCAGTTTACAGGGGGGCACCGGGGAGCTGTTTTTT
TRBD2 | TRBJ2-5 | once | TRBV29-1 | CSVESTSGGGPQYF | TGCAGCGTTGAATCGACTAGCGGGGGGGGGCCCCAGTACTTC
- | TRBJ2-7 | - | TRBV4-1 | CASSQGLRVLSYEQYF | TGCGCCAGCAGCCAAGGCCTCAGGGTACTATCCTACGAGCAGTACTTC
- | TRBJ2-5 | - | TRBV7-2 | CASSPLGGPGETQYF | TGTGCCAGCAGCCCGCTCGGGGGGCCGGGAGAGACCCAGTACTTC
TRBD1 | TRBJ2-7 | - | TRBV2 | CASSVRGHYEQYF | TGTGCCAGCAGTGTCAGGGGGCACTACGAGCAGTACTTC
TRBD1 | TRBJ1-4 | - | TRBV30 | CAGGQGAPNEKLFF | TGTGCCGGCGGACAGGGGGCGCCTAATGAAAAACTGTTTTTT
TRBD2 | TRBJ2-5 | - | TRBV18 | CASSPPRGGETQYF | TGTGCCAGCTCACCACCGCGGGGGGGAGAGACCCAGTACTTC
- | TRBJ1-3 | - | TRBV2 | CASSEARGVVNTIYF | TGTGCCAGCAGTGAAGCGCGGGGGGTTGTAAACACCATATATTTT
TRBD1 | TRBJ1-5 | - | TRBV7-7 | CASSLLGQAYLGNQPQHF | TGTGCTAGCAGCTTACTGGGACAGGCCTATCTTGGCAATCAGCCCCAGCATTTT
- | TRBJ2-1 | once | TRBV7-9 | CASSGWQGWNEQFF | TGTGCCAGCAGTGGGTGGCAGGGTTGGAATGAGCAGTTCTTC
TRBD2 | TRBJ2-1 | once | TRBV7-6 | CASSAYTTFLAGGNNEQFF | TGTGCCAGCAGCGCTTATACTACATTCTTAGCGGGGGGGAACAATGAGCAGTTCTTC
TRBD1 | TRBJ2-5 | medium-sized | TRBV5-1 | CASSEGTGDGETQYF | TGCGCCAGCAGCGAGGGGACAGGGGACGGGGAGACCCAGTACTTC
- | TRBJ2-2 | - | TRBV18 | CASSPVTPRVLDTGELFF | TGTGCCAGCTCGCCAGTCACCCCCAGGGTTCTAGACACCGGGGAGCTGTTTTTT
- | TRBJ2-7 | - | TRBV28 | CASSFRLSYEQYF | TGTGCCAGCAGTTTCCGGTTATCCTACGAGCAGTACTTC
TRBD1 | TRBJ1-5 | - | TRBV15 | CATGRDRDYQPQHF | TGTGCCACCGGCCGGGACAGGGATTATCAGCCCCAGCATTTT
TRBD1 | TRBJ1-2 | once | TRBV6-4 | CASSRAGGSYGYTF | TGTGCCAGCAGTCGGGCAGGGGGCTCATATGGCTACACCTTC
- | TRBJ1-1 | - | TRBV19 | CASSDLLWTDLNTEAFF | TGTGCCAGTAGCGACCTTTTATGGACGGACTTGAACACTGAAGCTTTCTTT